These 17 T cell receptor beta chains came from one sample sequenced in a study of blood T cell repertoires in COVID-19. Some clones are missing from TCRdb's copy, which holds only in-frame ones; the method was immunoSEQ multiplex PCR. The sample consists of under 35,000 clones, around 87% of them appearing once. The sequencing sample was made of peripheral blood. The receptors stem from a human donor in a cohort sampled during active COVID-19.

This clone turned up a few times. This sequence joins TRBV7-9 and TRBJ1-1; D is uncertain. The CDR3 sequence is 14 residues long. The germline V gene encodes CDR1 SEHNR and CDR2 FQNEAQ (reference sequence). With 1 base removed from V and 5 bases from J, the gap between germline ends came to 11 bases. The CDR3 protein is CASSLDERGTEAFF. CDR3 in DNA: TGTGCCAGCAGCTTAGACGAGAGAGGGACTGAAGCTTTCTTT.

A few counts support this clone. The V and J genes are TRBV5-1 and TRBJ1-2; D is perhaps TRBD1 (5 bases). CDR3 length: 13 residues. Germline V gene lookup returns CDR1 SGHRS and CDR2 YFSETQ. Trimming cost V 0 bases and J 7 bases, with 10 bases left between them. The CDR3 sequence is CASSLGGLPGYTF. CDR3 coding DNA: TGCGCCAGCAGCTTGGGGGGCCTCCCTGGCTACACCTTC.

The chain uses TRBV6-5 and TRBJ2-5; D perhaps matches TRBD2 (6 bases). V lost 2 bases and J 5 bases, leaving 18 bases between the germline ends. CDR1 and CDR2 from the germline V gene are MNHEY and SVGAGI. This CDR3 comprises 16 residues. CDR3 protein: CASSYGLRGSAETQYF. As DNA, the CDR3 is TGTGCCAGCAGTTACGGCTTGCGGGGTAGCGCGGAGACCCAGTACTTC.

This sequence joins TRBV5-1 and TRBJ2-3; the D gene is possibly TRBD2 (6 bases). Trimming removed 4 bases from V and 0 bases from J, with 15 bases in between. In germline, CDR1 is SGHRS, CDR2 YFSETQ. The CDR3 consists of 16 residues. For the CDR3, the DNA is TGCGCCAGCAGCCCCCCGGTAGCGGCTAGCACAGATACGCAGTATTTT. Residues: CASSPPVAASTDTQYF.

The gene calls are TRBV7-2 and TRBJ2-5; D might be TRBD2 (6 bases). The V gene's germline CDR1 is SGHTA and CDR2 FQGNSA. The CDR3 spans 14 residues. V gave up 5 bases and J gave up 0 bases, with 10 bases separating them. The CDR3 sequence: CASSTRDYQETQYF. In nucleotides, the CDR3 is TGTGCCAGCAGCACCCGGGACTACCAAGAGACCCAGTACTTC.

This chain uses TRBV5-1 with TRBJ2-2; 7 bases are shared with TRBD1. CDR3 length equals 16 residues. The germline V gene encodes CDR1 SGHRS and CDR2 YFSETQ. Losses at the gene ends were 7 bases for V and 2 bases for J; bases not matched to a gene: 11. CDR3 bases: TGCGCCAGCGGATTAGAGGGACAGAGAAACACCGGGGAGCTGTTTTTT. Amino acid sequence: CASGLEGQRNTGELFF.

The V gene is TRBV28, the J gene TRBJ1-4; D possibly corresponds to TRBD1 (6 bases). V lost 4 bases and J lost 3, with 12 bases in between. This CDR3 is built from 15 residues. Per germline, CDR1 MDHEN and CDR2 SYDVKM. CDR3 amino acids: CASSSGGEANEKLFF. For the CDR3, the DNA is TGTGCCAGCAGTTCGGGGGGCGAGGCTAATGAAAAACTGTTTTTT.

About this clone: The sample has other DNA sequences that encode this CDR3 too. The genes are TRBV27 and TRBJ1-3; D call uncertain. The CDR3 contains 13 residues. The V and J ends lost 2 bases and 4 bases respectively, with 6 bases between them. The germline V gene encodes CDR1 MNHEY and CDR2 SMNVEV (reference sequence). CDR3 DNA sequence: TGTGCCAGCAGTTTACGGGAGGGAAACACCATATATTTT. Translating gives CASSLREGNTIYF.

The rearrangement joins TRBV28 to TRBJ1-1; D gene uncertain. This CDR3 has 13 residues. The V and J ends lost 5 bases and 5 bases respectively, with 12 bases between them. CDR1 is MDHEN and CDR2 is SYDVKM in the germline V gene. CDR3 in amino acids: CASSRSFGTEAFF. CDR3 DNA: TGTGCCAGCAGTAGGAGTTTCGGAACTGAAGCTTTCTTT.

The CDR3 protein is CASSPTTGGAGETQYF. The CDR3 coding sequence is TGTGCCAGCTCACCAACGACAGGGGGCGCGGGGGAGACCCAGTACTTC. The chain recombines TRBV18 with TRBJ2-5; the match to TRBD1 covers 10 bases. CDR1 and CDR2 from the germline V gene are KGHSH and LQKENI. The CDR3 totals 16 residues. The V and J ends lost 2 bases and 5 bases, in that order; junction bases with no gene match: 8.

This clone was seen a single time. The V and J genes are TRBV6-6 and TRBJ2-4, with unresolved D. Trimming stripped 8 bases from V and 0 bases from J, with 5 bases between. The length of the CDR3 is 12 residues. Germline V gene lookup returns CDR1 MNHNY and CDR2 SVGAGI (reference sequence). CDR3 residues: CASRGAKNIQYF. DNA of the CDR3: TGTGCCAGCCGCGGAGCCAAAAACATTCAGTACTTC.

The J gene is TRBJ1-2, the V gene TRBV3-1 (or the pseudogene TRBV3-2); 9 bases match TRBD1. Losses at the gene ends were 2 bases for V and 6 bases for J; bases not matched to a gene: 1. The CDR3 is 13 residues long. Germline values: CDR1 LGHDT, CDR2 YNNKEL (reference sequence). The DNA of the CDR3 is TGTGCCAGCAGCCAACGGGACAGGGATGGCTACACCTTC. It codes for CASSQRDRDGYTF.

This chain joins TRBV5-4 and TRBJ2-3; the match to TRBD2 covers 7 bases. There are 14 residues in the CDR3. V lost 4 bases to trimming and J lost 2 bases; unmatched junction nucleotides: 4. Germline lookup yields CDR1 SGHNT and CDR2 YYREEE (reference sequence). CDR3 in amino acids: CASSLLADTDTQYF. DNA for the CDR3: TGTGCCAGCAGCCTTCTAGCGGACACAGATACGCAGTATTTT. Full variable domain (rest looked up from reference TRBV5-4 and TRBJ2-3): ETGVTQSPTHLIKTRGQQVTLRCSSQSGHNTVSWYQQALGQGPQFIFQYYREEENGRGNFPPRFSGLQFPNYSSELNVNALELDDSALYLCASSLLADTDTQYFGPGTRLTVL.

The V gene is TRBV24-1, the J gene TRBJ2-3, with D perhaps TRBD2 (5 bases). Germline assignment: CDR1 KGHDR and CDR2 SFDVKD. The CDR3 spans 11 residues. With 6 bases removed from V and 12 bases from J, the gap between germline ends came to 12 bases. The CDR3 DNA reads TGTGCCACCAGTTCCGGGATAGCTCAGTATTTT. This encodes CATSSGIAQYF.

This rearrangement joins TRBV2 to TRBJ1-6; possibly TRBD1 for D (6 bases). Looked up from germline, CDR1 is SNHLY and CDR2 is FYNNEI. V gave up 6 bases and J gave up 10 bases, with 13 bases separating them. The CDR3 has 13 amino acids. This CDR3 is CASSRGVSSPLHF. CDR3 sequence (DNA): TGTGCCAGCAGCAGGGGAGTGAGCTCACCCCTCCACTTT.

J is TRBJ1-3 and V is TRBV7-9; no clear D gene. The V gene lost 1 base and the J gene lost 3 bases, with 13 bases spanning the gap. The CDR3 spans 16 residues. CDR1 SEHNR and CDR2 FQNEAQ come from the germline V gene (reference sequence). Written as DNA, the CDR3 is TGTGCCAGCAGCTTAGACTCCGGGGTGGGTGGAAACACCATATATTTT. Amino acid sequence: CASSLDSGVGGNTIYF. Drawing the rest from reference TRBV7-9 and TRBJ1-3, the complete variable domain is DTGVSQNPRHKITKRGQNVTFRCDPISEHNRLYWYRQTLGQGPEFLTYFQNEAQLEKSRLLSDRFSAERPKGSFSTLEIQRTEQGDSAMYLCASSLDSGVGGNTIYFGEGSWLTVV.

The chain has TRBV7-9 and TRBJ2-7; D is undetermined. V lost 4 bases and J 5 bases, leaving 6 bases between the germline ends. This CDR3 spans 11 amino acids. Germline loops: CDR1 SEHNR, CDR2 FQNEAQ (reference sequence). The CDR3 bases are TGTGCCAGCAGCTGGCTGGACGAGCAGTACTTC. Translation gives CASSWLDEQYF.